In this sample, the clone carrying this T cell receptor beta chain turned up once. The CDR3 runs to 13 residues. V was shortened by 6 bases and J by 7 bases, with 16 bases between the two germline ends. Germline assignment: CDR1 MNHEY and CDR2 SVGAGI. Sequencing was performed with immunoSEQ multiplex PCR; in TCRdb, only in-frame clones are kept and a portion is missing. The sample gives about 300,000 clones, roughly 89% of which show up once; less than 3.5% is in the top ten. The sample originates from a study of blood T cell repertoires in COVID-19. Specimen: PBMCs or T cells enriched from blood (not recorded which). This sequence originates from a woman between 50 and 59 years old who had been exposed to COVID-19. This chain uses TRBV6-5 with TRBJ2-7; possibly TRBD2 for D (6 bases). The CDR3 DNA sequence: TGTGCCAGCAGGGGTAGGGGCCGGGGGGAGCAGTACTTC. Translating gives CASRGRGRGEQYF.